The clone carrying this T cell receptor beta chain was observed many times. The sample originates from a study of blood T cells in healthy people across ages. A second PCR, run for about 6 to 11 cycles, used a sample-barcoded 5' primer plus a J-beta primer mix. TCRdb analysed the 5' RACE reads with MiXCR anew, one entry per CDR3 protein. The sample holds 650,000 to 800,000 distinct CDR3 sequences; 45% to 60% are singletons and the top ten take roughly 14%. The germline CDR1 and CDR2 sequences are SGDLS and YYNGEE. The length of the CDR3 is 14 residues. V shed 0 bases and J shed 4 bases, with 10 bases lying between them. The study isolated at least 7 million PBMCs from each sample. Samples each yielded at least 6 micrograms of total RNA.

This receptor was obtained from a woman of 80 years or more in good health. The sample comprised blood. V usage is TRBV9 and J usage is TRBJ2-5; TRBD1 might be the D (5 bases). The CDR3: CASSVGGAVETQYF. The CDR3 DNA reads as TGTGCCAGCAGCGTAGGTGGGGCTGTAGAGACCCAGTACTTC.